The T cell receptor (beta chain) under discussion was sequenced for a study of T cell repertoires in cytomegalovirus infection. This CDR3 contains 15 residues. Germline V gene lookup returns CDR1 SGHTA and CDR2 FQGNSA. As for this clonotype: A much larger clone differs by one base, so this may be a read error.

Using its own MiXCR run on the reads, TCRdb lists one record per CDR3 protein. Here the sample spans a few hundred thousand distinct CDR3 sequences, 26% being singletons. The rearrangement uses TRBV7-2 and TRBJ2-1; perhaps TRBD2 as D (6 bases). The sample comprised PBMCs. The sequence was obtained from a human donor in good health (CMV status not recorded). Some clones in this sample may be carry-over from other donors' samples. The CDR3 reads CASSRTGTDNKEQFF. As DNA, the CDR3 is TGTGCCAGCAGCCGAACCGGGACTGATAACAAAGAGCAGTTCTTC.